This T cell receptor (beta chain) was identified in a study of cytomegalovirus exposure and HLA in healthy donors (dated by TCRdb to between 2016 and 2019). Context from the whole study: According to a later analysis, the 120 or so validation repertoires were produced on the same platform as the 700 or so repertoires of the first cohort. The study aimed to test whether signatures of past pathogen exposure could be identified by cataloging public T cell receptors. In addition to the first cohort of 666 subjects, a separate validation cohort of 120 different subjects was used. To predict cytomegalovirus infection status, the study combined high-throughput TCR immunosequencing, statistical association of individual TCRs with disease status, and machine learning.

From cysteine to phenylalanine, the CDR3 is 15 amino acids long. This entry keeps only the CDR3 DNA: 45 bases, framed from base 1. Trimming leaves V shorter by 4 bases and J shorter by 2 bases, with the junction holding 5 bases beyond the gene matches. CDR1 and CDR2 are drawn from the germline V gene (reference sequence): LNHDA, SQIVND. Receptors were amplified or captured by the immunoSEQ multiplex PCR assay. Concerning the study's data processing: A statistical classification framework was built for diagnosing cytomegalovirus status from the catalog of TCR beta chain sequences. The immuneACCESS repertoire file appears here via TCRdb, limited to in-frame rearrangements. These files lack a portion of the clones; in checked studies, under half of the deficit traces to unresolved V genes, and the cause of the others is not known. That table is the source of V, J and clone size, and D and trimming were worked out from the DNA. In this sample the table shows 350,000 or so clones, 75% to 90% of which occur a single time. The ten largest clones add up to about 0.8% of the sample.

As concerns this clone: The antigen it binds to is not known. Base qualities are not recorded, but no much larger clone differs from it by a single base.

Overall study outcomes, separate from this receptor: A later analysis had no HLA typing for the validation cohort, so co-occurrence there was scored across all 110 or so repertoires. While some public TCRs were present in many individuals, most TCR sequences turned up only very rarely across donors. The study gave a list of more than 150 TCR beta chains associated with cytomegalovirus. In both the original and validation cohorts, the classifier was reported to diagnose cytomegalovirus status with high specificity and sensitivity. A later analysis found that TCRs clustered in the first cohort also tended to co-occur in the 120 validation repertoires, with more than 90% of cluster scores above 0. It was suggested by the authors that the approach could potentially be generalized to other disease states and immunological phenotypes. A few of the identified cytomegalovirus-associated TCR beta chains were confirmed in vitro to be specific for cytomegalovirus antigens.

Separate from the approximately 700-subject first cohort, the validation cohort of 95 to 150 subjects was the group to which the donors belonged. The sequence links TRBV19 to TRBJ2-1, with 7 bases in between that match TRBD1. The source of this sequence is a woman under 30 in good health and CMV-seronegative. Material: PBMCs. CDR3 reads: CASSTPGQPYNEQFF. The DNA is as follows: TGTGCCAGTAGTACCCCGGGACAGCCCTACAATGAGCAGTTCTTC.